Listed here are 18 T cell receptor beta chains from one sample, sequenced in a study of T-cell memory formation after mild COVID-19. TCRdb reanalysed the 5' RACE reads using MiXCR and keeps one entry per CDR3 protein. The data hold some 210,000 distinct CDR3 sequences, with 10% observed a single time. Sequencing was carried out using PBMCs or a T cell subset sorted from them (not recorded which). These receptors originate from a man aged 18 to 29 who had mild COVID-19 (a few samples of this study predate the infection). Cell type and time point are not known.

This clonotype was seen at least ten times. The DNA of the CDR3 is TGTGCCAGCAGTCAGGACAGGATACGCAATGAGCAGTTCTTC. Protein product: CASSQDRIRNEQFF. The chain has TRBV12-3 or TRBV12-4 and TRBJ2-1, with TRBD1 identical over 7 bases. V lost 5 bases and J lost 6; bases outside the gene matches: 7. This CDR3 is 14 amino acids long.

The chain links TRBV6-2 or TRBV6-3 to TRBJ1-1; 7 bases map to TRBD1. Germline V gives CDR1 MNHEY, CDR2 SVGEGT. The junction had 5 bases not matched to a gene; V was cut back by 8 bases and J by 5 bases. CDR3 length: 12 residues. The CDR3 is CASGRGVTEAFF. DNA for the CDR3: TGTGCCAGCGGCAGGGGGGTGACTGAAGCTTTCTTT.

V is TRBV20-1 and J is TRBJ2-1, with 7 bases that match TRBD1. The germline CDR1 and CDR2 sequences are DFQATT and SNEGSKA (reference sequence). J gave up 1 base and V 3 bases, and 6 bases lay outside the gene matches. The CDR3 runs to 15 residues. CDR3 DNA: TGCAGTGCTAGGACAGGGCCTGGTTCCTACAATGAGCAGTTCTTC. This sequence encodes CSARTGPGSYNEQFF.

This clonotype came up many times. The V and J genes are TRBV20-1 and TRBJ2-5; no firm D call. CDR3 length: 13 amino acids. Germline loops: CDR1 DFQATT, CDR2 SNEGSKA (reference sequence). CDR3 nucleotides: TGCAGCGCCCCCCGGAGCCCACGGGAGACCCAGTACTTC. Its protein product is CSAPRSPRETQYF.

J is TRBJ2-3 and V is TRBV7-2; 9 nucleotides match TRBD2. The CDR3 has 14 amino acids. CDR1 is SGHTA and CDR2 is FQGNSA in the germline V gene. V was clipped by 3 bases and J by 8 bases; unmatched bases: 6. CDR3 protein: CASSFPLAGSTQYF. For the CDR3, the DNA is TGTGCCAGCAGCTTTCCGCTAGCGGGGTCTACGCAGTATTTT.

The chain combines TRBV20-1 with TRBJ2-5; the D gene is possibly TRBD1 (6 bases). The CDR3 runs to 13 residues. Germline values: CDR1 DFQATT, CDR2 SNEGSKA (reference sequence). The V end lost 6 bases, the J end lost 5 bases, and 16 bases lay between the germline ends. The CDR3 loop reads CSAKTGIIETQYF. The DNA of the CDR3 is TGCAGTGCAAAAACAGGGATCATCGAGACCCAGTACTTC.

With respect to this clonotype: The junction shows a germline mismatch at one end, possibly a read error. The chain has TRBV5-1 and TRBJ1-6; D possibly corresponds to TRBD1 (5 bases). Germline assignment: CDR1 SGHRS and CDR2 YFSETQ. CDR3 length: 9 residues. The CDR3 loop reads CASTRWGPF. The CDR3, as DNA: TGCGCCAGCACCCGATGGGGACCTTTT.

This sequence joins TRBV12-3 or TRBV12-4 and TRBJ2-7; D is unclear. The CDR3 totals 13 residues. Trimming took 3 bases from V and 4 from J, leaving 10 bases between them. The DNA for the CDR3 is TGTGCCAGCAGTTTTTCAGTTGGTTACGAGCAGTACGTC. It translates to CASSFSVGYEQYV.

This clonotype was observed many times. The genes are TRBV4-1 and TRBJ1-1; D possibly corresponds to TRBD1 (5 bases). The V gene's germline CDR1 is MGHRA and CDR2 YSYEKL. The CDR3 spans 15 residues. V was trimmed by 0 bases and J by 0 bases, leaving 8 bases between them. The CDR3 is CASSQDEGMNTEAFF. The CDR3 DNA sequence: TGCGCCAGCAGCCAAGATGAGGGGATGAACACTGAAGCTTTCTTT.

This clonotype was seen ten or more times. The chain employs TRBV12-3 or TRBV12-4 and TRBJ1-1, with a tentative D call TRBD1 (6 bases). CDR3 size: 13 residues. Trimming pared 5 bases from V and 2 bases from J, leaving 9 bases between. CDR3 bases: TGTGCCAGCAGTAGGACAGCCAACACTGAAGCTTTCTTT. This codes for CASSRTANTEAFF.

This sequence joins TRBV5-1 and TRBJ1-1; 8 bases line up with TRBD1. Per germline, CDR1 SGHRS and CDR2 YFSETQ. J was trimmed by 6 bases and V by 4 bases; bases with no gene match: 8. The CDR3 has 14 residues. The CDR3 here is CASSTGQDDAEAFF. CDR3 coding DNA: TGCGCCAGCAGCACGGGACAGGATGACGCTGAAGCTTTCTTT. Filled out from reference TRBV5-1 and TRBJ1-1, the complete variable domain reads KAGVTQTPRYLIKTRGQQVTLSCSPISGHRSVSWYQQTPGQGLQFLFEYFSETQRNKGNFPGRFSGRQFSNSRSEMNVSTLELGDSALYLCASSTGQDDAEAFFGQGTRLTVV.

The chain's CDR3 is CSASGQGNIVSPLHF. The CDR3 nucleotides read TGCAGTGCTAGTGGACAGGGTAATATAGTGTCACCCCTCCACTTT. The J gene is TRBJ1-6, the V gene TRBV20-1; the match to TRBD1 covers 8 bases. With 3 bases clipped from V and 10 bases from J, the junction kept 11 bases outside the gene matches. The CDR3 sequence is 15 residues long. Germline CDR1 and CDR2: DFQATT and SNEGSKA (reference sequence).

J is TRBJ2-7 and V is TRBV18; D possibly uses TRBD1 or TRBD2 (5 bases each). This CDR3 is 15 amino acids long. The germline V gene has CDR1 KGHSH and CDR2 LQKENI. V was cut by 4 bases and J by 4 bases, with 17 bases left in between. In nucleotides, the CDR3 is TGTGCCAGCTCACTGGGACGGACTGGGCCTTACGAGCAGTACGTC. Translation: CASSLGRTGPYEQYV.

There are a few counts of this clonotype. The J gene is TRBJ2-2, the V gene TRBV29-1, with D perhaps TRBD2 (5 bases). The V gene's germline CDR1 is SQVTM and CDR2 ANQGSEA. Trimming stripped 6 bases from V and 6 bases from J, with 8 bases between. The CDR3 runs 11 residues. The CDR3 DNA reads TGCAGCGTGGGAGAGGCCGGGGAGCTGTTTTTT. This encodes CSVGEAGELFF.

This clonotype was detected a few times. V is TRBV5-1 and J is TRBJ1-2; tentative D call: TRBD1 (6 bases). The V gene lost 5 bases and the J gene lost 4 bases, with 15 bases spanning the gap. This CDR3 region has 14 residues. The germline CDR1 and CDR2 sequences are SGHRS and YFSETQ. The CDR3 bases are TGCGCCAGCAGTATTACAGGGAAGACCTATGGCTACACCTTC. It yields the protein CASSITGKTYGYTF.

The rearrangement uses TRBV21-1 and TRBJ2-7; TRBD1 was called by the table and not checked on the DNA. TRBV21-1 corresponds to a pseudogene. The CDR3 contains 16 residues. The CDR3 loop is CASSLRAGLAPYEQYV. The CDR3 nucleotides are TGTGCCAGCAGCTTAAGGGCAGGGTTGGCCCCCTACGAGCAGTACGTC.

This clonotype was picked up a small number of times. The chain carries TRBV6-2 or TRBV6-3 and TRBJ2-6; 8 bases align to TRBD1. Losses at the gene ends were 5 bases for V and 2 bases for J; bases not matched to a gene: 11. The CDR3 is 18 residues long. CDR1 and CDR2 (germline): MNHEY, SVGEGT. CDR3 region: CASSRSRDRWTGANVLTF. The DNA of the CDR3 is TGTGCCAGCAGTCGTAGCCGGGACAGGTGGACTGGGGCCAACGTCCTGACTTTC.

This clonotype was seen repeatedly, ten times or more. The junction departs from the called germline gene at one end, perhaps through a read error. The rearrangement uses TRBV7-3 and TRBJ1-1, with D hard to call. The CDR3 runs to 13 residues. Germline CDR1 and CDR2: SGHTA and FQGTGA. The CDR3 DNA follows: TGCGCCAGCAGCTCTTCTTTGAACACTGAAGCTTTCTTT. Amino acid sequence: CASSSSLNTEAFF.